The present T cell receptor beta chain was sequenced within a study of T cell changes during pregnancy in multiple sclerosis. The CDR3 length is 16 residues. CDR1 MDHEN and CDR2 SYDVKM come from the germline V gene. Trimming removed 6 bases from V and 4 bases from J, with 19 bases in between. Repertoires were generated with immunoSEQ multiplex PCR, while TCRdb's copy carries only in-frame clones and drops some. Of under 95,000 clones listed, 92% are singletons. The receptor comes from a female donor with multiple sclerosis, enrolled in a pregnancy study. This sample comprised peripheral blood, obtained in the second trimester of pregnancy. The J gene is TRBJ2-1, the V gene TRBV28; perhaps TRBD1 as D (6 bases). In nucleotides, the CDR3 is TGTGCCAGCAGCCACCCACGGGCAGGGGTGTACAATGAGCAGTTCTTC. Translation gives CASSHPRAGVYNEQFF. Full variable domain (outside the CDR3, taken from reference TRBV28 and TRBJ2-1): DVKVTQSSRYLVKRTGEKVFLECVQDMDHENMFWYRQDPGLGLRLIYFSYDVKMKEKGDIPEGYSVSREKKERFSLILESASTNQTSMYLCASSHPRAGVYNEQFFGPGTRLTVL.